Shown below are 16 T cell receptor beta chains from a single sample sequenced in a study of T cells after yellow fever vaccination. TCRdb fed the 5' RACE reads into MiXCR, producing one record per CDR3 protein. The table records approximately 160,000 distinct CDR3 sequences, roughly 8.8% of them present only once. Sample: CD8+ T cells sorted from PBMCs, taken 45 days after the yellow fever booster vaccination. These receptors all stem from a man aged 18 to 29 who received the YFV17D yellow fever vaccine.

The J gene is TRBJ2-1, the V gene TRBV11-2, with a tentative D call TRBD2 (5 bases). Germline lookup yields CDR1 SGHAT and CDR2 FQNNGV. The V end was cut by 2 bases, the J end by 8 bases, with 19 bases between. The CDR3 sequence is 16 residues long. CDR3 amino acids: CASSLSSPSQLDEQFF. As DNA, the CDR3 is TGTGCCAGCAGCTTAAGTTCTCCTAGCCAGCTCGATGAGCAGTTCTTC.

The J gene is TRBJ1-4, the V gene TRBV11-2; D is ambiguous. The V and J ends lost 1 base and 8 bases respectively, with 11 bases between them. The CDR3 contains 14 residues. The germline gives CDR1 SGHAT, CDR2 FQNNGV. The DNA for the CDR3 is TGTGCCAGCAGCTTAGCACCGGGTCACGAAAAACTGTTTTTT. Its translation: CASSLAPGHEKLFF.

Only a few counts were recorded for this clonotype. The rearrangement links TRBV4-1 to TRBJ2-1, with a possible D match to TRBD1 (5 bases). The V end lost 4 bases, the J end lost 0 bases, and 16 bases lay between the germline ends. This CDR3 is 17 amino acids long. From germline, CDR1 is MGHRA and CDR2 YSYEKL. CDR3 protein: CASSRTQGRSSYNEQFF. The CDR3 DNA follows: TGCGCCAGCAGCCGGACCCAGGGCCGGAGCTCCTACAATGAGCAGTTCTTC.

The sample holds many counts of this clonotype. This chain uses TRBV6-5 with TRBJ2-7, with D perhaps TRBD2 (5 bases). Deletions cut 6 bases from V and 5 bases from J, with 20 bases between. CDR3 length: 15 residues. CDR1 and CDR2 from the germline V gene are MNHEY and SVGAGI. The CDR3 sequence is CASSPGKGMYNEQYV. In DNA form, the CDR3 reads TGTGCCAGCAGCCCCGGGAAAGGAATGTATAACGAGCAGTACGTC.

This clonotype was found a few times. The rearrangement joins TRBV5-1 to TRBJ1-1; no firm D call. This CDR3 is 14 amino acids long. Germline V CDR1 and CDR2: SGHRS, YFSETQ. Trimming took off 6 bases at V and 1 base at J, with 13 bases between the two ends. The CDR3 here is CASTSGSRNTEAFF. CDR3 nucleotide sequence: TGCGCCAGCACCTCTGGGTCCCGGAACACTGAAGCTTTCTTT. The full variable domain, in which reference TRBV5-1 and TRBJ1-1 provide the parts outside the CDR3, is KAGVTQTPRYLIKTRGQQVTLSCSPISGHRSVSWYQQTPGQGLQFLFEYFSETQRNKGNFPGRFSGRQFSNSRSEMNVSTLELGDSALYLCASTSGSRNTEAFFGQGTRLTVV.

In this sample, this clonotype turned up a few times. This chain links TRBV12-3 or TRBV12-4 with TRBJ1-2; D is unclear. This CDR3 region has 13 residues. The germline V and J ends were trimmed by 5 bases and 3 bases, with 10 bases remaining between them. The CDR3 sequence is CASSAGHYYGYTF. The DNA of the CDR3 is TGTGCCAGCAGTGCTGGTCACTACTATGGCTACACCTTC.

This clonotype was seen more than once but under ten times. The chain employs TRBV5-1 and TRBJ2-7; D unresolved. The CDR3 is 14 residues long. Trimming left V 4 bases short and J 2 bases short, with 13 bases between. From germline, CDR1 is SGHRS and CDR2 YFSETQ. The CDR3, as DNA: TGCGCCAGCAGCGAAAGGGTTGTCGCCTACGAGCAGTACTTC. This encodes CASSERVVAYEQYF.

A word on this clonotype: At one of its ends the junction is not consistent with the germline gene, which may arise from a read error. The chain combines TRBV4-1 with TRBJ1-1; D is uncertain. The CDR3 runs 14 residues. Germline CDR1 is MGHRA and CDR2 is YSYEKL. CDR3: CASSQDGRYTEAFF. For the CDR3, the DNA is TGCGCCAGCAGCCAAGATGGGAGGTACACCGAAGCTTTCTTT.

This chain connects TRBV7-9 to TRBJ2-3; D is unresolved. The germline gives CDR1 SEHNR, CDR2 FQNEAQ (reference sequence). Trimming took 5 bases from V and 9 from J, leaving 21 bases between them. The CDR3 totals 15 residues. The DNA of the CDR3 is TGTGCCAGCAGCCTGCGCGCCTCCCCGATAGAGACGCAGTATTTT. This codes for CASSLRASPIETQYF.

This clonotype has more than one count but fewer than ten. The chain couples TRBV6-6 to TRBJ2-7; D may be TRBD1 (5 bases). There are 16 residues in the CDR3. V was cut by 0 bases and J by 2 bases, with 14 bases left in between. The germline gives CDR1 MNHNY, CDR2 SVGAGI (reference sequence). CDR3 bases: TGTGCCAGCAGTTACTCGAATGTCAGGGTAACCTACGAGCAGTACTTC. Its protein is CASSYSNVRVTYEQYF.

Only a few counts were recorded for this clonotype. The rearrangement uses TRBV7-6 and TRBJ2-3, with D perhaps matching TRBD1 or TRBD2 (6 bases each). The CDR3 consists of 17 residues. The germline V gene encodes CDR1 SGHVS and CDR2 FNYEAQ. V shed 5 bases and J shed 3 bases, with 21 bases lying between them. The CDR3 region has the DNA TGTGCCAGCAGCCAGATGGGGGGCCGACCTGGGACAGATACGCAGTATTTT. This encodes CASSQMGGRPGTDTQYF.

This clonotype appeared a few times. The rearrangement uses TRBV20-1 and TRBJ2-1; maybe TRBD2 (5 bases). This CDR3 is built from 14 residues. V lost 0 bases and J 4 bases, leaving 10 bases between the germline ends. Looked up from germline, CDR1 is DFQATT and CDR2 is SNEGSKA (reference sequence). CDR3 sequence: CSARDGSGYNEQFF. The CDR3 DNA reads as TGCAGTGCTAGAGATGGGAGCGGATACAATGAGCAGTTCTTC.

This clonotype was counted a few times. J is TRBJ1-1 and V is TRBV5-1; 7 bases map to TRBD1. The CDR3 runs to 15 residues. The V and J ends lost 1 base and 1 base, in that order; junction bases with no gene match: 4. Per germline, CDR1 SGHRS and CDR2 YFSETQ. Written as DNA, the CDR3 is TGCGCCAGCAGCTTGAACAGGGGAGGGAACACTGAAGCTTTCTTT. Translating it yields CASSLNRGGNTEAFF. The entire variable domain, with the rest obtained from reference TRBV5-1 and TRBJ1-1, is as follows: KAGVTQTPRYLIKTRGQQVTLSCSPISGHRSVSWYQQTPGQGLQFLFEYFSETQRNKGNFPGRFSGRQFSNSRSEMNVSTLELGDSALYLCASSLNRGGNTEAFFGQGTRLTVV.

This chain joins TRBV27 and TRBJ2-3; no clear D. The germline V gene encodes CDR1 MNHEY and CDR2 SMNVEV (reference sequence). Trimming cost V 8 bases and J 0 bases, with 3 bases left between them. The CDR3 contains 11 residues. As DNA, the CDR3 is TGTGCCAGCGGTAGCACAGATACGCAGTATTTT. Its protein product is CASGSTDTQYF.

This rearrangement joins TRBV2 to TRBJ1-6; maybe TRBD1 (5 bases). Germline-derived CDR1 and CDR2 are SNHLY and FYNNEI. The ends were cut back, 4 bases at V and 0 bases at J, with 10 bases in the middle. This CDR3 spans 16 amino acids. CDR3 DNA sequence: TGTGCCAGCAGTGCCCCAGGGAGCTCCTATAATTCACCCCTCCACTTT. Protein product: CASSAPGSSYNSPLHF. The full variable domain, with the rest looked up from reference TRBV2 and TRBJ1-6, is EPEVTQTPSHQVTQMGQEVILRCVPISNHLYFYWYRQILGQKVEFLVSFYNNEISEKSEIFDDQFSVERPDGSNFTLKIRSTKLEDSAMYFCASSAPGSSYNSPLHFGNGTRLTVT.

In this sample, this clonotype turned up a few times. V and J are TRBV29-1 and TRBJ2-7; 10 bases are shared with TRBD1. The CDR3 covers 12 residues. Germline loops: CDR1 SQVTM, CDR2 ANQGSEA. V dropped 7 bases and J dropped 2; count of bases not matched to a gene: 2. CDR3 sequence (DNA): TGCAGCGGGGGGACAGGGGCCTACGAGCAGTACTTC. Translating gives CSGGTGAYEQYF.